The 20 T cell receptor beta chains reported below all come from one sample, sequenced in a study of T cell responses to AZD1222 COVID-19 vaccine (dated by TCRdb to the early 2020s). This specimen's time point label, interpreted: about 28 days (+/-7) after the second vaccine dose. The library was prepared using the immunoSEQ multiplex PCR assay. TCRdb provides this immuneACCESS table in a form limited to in-frame rearrangements. Some clones are lacking; in checked studies, under half of them reflect an unresolved V gene, and why the rest are absent is not known. This sample lists tens of thousands of clones; roughly 90% were detected once. The ten largest account for 9% to 14% of the sample. The material was peripheral blood, obtained 28 days after the second AZD1222 dose. The receptors were sampled from an adult who received the AZD1222 COVID-19 vaccine.

The rearrangement uses TRBV30 and TRBJ1-3; D is uncertain. Trimming shortened V by 3 bases and J by 0 bases, and 12 bases separated the two germline ends. The length of the CDR3 is 15 residues. Germline V CDR1 and CDR2: GTSNPN, SVGIG (reference sequence). CDR3 nucleotides: TGTGCCTGGAGGCCCACAGAATTCTCTGGAAACACCATATATTTT. Its protein is CAWRPTEFSGNTIYF. The full variable domain, in which reference TRBV30 and TRBJ1-3 provide the parts outside the CDR3, is SQTIHQWPATLVQPVGSPLSLECTVEGTSNPNLYWYRQAAGRGLQLLFYSVGIGQISSEVPQNLSASRPQDRQFILSSKKLLLSDSGFYLCAWRPTEFSGNTIYFGEGSWLTVV.

This clone has just one count. This chain uses TRBV19 with TRBJ2-1, with TRBD2 identical over 9 bases. Germline CDR1 reads LNHDA; CDR2 reads SQIVND (reference sequence). CDR3 length: 17 residues. The V segment lost 3 bases and the J segment 3 bases; nucleotides outside the gene matches: 9. The CDR3 nucleotides read TGTGCCAGTAGTATCGGTCTAGCGGGGCATCTCTACAATGAGCAGTTCTTC. It specifies CASSIGLAGHLYNEQFF.

The rearrangement joins TRBV3-1 (or the pseudogene TRBV3-2) to TRBJ1-5; 7 nucleotides agree with TRBD1. The CDR3 has 15 residues. Germline-derived CDR1 and CDR2 are LGHDT and YNNKEL (reference sequence). V gave up 4 bases and J gave up 4 bases; unmatched junction bases: 7. DNA for the CDR3: TGTGCCAGCAGCCCCTATCAGGGGGGGAATCAGCCCCAGCATTTT. As protein: CASSPYQGGNQPQHF.

This clone showed up just a few times. V is TRBV3-1 (or the pseudogene TRBV3-2) and J is TRBJ1-4, with D possibly TRBD1 on 6 matching bases. V dropped 8 bases and J dropped 5 bases, with 9 bases sitting between them. CDR3 size: 12 residues. CDR1 and CDR2 (germline): LGHDT, YNNKEL (reference sequence). This chain's CDR3 is CASGQPNEKLFF. The CDR3 region has the DNA TGTGCCAGCGGACAGCCCAATGAAAAACTGTTTTTT.

This sequence joins TRBV12-3 or TRBV12-4 and TRBJ2-7; D gene ambiguous. This CDR3 region has 12 residues. Trimming stripped 3 bases from V and 5 bases from J, with 8 bases between. The CDR3 sequence: CASSFRSHEQYF. As DNA, the CDR3 is TGTGCCAGCAGTTTTAGGTCACACGAGCAGTACTTC.

The chain recombines TRBV5-1 with TRBJ1-1; D is uncertain. The CDR3 covers 13 residues. Germline loops: CDR1 SGHRS, CDR2 YFSETQ. V lost 0 bases, J lost 0 bases, and 3 bases lay in between. The CDR3 region has the DNA TGCGCCAGCAGCTTGGGGTTGAACACTGAAGCTTTCTTT. As protein: CASSLGLNTEAFF. Full variable domain (remainder filled in from reference TRBV5-1 and TRBJ1-1): KAGVTQTPRYLIKTRGQQVTLSCSPISGHRSVSWYQQTPGQGLQFLFEYFSETQRNKGNFPGRFSGRQFSNSRSEMNVSTLELGDSALYLCASSLGLNTEAFFGQGTRLTVV.

V usage is TRBV30 and J usage is TRBJ1-2; TRBD1 aligns across 11 bases. V lost 6 bases, J lost 4 bases, and 1 base stayed unmatched. Germline-derived CDR1 and CDR2 are GTSNPN and SVGIG (reference sequence). The CDR3 runs to 12 residues. The CDR3 region has the DNA TGTGCCTGCGGACAGGGGGCCTATGGCTACACCTTC. This encodes CACGQGAYGYTF.

The J gene is TRBJ1-5, the V gene TRBV10-3; D is uncertain. The CDR3 runs 13 residues. V gave up 3 bases and J gave up 1 base, with 4 bases separating them. Germline assignment: CDR1 ENHRY and CDR2 SYGVKD. CDR3 region: CAISDGSNQPQHF. CDR3 DNA sequence: TGTGCCATCAGTGATGGCAGCAATCAGCCCCAGCATTTT.

The chain combines TRBV7-9 with TRBJ2-1; D unresolved. The V gene's germline CDR1 is SEHNR and CDR2 FQNEAQ (reference sequence). The CDR3 has 12 amino acids. V lost 3 bases to trimming and J lost 8 bases, with 8 bases between them. The DNA for the CDR3 is TGTGCCAGCAGCTTGAGCACAGATGAGCAGTTCTTC. Protein sequence: CASSLSTDEQFF. The entire variable domain, with the rest obtained from reference TRBV7-9 and TRBJ2-1, is as follows: DTGVSQNPRHKITKRGQNVTFRCDPISEHNRLYWYRQTLGQGPEFLTYFQNEAQLEKSRLLSDRFSAERPKGSFSTLEIQRTEQGDSAMYLCASSLSTDEQFFGPGTRLTVL.

J is TRBJ1-2 and V is TRBV9; TRBD1 aligns across 7 bases. V was pared by 4 bases and J by 2 bases, with 5 bases of the junction left unmatched. This CDR3 has 14 amino acids. Germline CDR1 and CDR2: SGDLS and YYNGEE. The DNA for the CDR3 is TGTGCCAGCAGCTCCTGGGACAGAAACTATGGCTACACCTTC. Its translation: CASSSWDRNYGYTF.

The chain uses TRBV11-2 and TRBJ2-1; the D is unclear. V shed 2 bases and J shed 0 bases, with 8 bases lying between them. Germline V gene lookup returns CDR1 SGHAT and CDR2 FQNNGV. The CDR3 has 15 amino acids. CDR3 residues: CASSLMVVSYNEQFF. CDR3 in DNA: TGTGCCAGCAGCTTAATGGTGGTCTCCTACAATGAGCAGTTCTTC.

The V call is TRBV15, the J call TRBJ1-4; 8 nucleotides align to TRBD1. This CDR3 contains 15 residues. Germline V lookup: CDR1 LNHNV, CDR2 YYDKDF (reference sequence). V was clipped by 1 base and J by 2 bases; unmatched bases: 0. CDR3 loop: CATSRAGGTNEKLFF. The CDR3 DNA is TGTGCCACCAGCAGAGCAGGGGGCACTAATGAAAAACTGTTTTTT.

The chain uses TRBV7-2 and TRBJ2-7, with D hard to call. This CDR3 spans 14 amino acids. V was clipped by 5 bases and J by 4 bases, with 15 bases between them. The germline V gene has CDR1 SGHTA and CDR2 FQGNSA. The CDR3 DNA is TGTGCCAGCAGCCCTTTCGACTGGTCTTACGAGCAGTACTTC. Translation gives CASSPFDWSYEQYF.

The chain couples TRBV3-1 (or the pseudogene TRBV3-2) to TRBJ1-6; 7 bases map to TRBD1. After removal of 0 bases from V and 8 bases from J, the junction contained 10 bases not matched to a gene. Looked up from germline, CDR1 is LGHDT and CDR2 is YNNKEL (reference sequence). This CDR3 has 17 amino acids. The CDR3: CASSQDQGGRPYSPLHF. CDR3 bases: TGTGCCAGCAGCCAAGATCAAGGGGGCAGGCCGTATTCACCCCTCCACTTT.

The sample holds a few counts of this clone. The chain uses TRBV28 and TRBJ2-1; 9 bases map to TRBD2. J gave up 7 bases and V 3 bases, and 7 bases lay outside the gene matches. Germline V gene sequence: CDR1 MDHEN, CDR2 SYDVKM. The CDR3 totals 15 residues. CDR3 nucleotides: TGTGCCAGCAGTTTGCGGGAGGGCCGGGGGAATGAGCAGTTCTTC. This codes for CASSLREGRGNEQFF.

The chain employs TRBV18 and TRBJ1-1, with 7 bases matching TRBD1. The J segment lost 3 bases and the V segment lost 6 bases, leaving 4 bases of the junction unmatched. The CDR3 is 13 amino acids. Germline V gene lookup returns CDR1 KGHSH and CDR2 LQKENI. CDR3 coding DNA: TGTGCCAGCTCGCCCGACAGGGACACTGAAGCTTTCTTT. Amino acid sequence: CASSPDRDTEAFF.

The chain recombines TRBV5-6 with TRBJ2-2, with a weak D call TRBD1 (6 bases). The CDR3 sequence is 14 residues long. Germline V gene sequence: CDR1 SGHDT, CDR2 YYEEEE. The V end lost 4 bases, the J end lost 6 bases, and 13 bases lay between the germline ends. The CDR3, as DNA: TGTGCCAGCAGCCCCGGGACACTGGCCGGGGAGCTGTTTTTT. Its translation is CASSPGTLAGELFF. The variable domain in full, with the rest retrieved from reference TRBV5-6 and TRBJ2-2, is DAGVTQSPTHLIKTRGQQVTLRCSPKSGHDTVSWYQQALGQGPQFIFQYYEEEERQRGNFPDRFSGHQFPNYSSELNVNALLLGDSALYLCASSPGTLAGELFFGEGSRLTVL.

V is TRBV21-1 and J is TRBJ1-3. TRBV21-1 is an annotated pseudogene. The CDR3 covers 13 residues. The CDR3 bases are TGTGCCAGCAGTCCAAAAGCTGGAAACACCATATATTTT. Its protein is CASSPKAGNTIYF.

V and J are TRBV4-2 and TRBJ1-2, with D maybe TRBD1 (6 bases). The CDR3 has 15 residues. Germline loops: CDR1 LGHNA, CDR2 YNFKEQ. Trimming cost V 1 base and J 7 bases, with 16 bases left between them. CDR3 loop: CASSQGGGLTSGYTF. As DNA, the CDR3 is TGTGCCAGCAGCCAAGGAGGGGGTCTTACCAGTGGCTACACCTTC.

J is TRBJ1-1 and V is TRBV10-3; 7 positions agree with TRBD1. Germline lookup yields CDR1 ENHRY and CDR2 SYGVKD. This CDR3 has 14 amino acids. After removal of 6 bases from V and 0 bases from J, the junction contained 4 bases not matched to a gene. The CDR3 spells CAIRPGGLNTEAFF. In DNA form, the CDR3 reads TGTGCCATCAGACCAGGGGGTTTGAACACTGAAGCTTTCTTT.